This T cell receptor (beta chain) was captured in a study of cytomegalovirus exposure and HLA in healthy donors. Study in general: Previous work identified roughly 120 million unique TCR beta sequences from around 200 million T cells.

Study-wide points: Near-uniform donor sequencing depth was presumed by presence/absence analyses. After further analysis at a later stage, 16,951 TCR beta sequences were associated with HLA alleles at 0.05 false discovery rate. According to reports, the classifier identified cytomegalovirus status with high specificity and sensitivity.

Trimming cost V 1 base and J 4 bases, with 6 bases left between them. The germline V gene has CDR1 SGHKS and CDR2 YYEKEE (reference sequence). CDR3 length equals 12 residues. The PCR had 60 Vbeta and 13 Jbeta primers. Some clones are missing from TCRdb's copy, which holds only in-frame ones; the method was immunoSEQ multiplex PCR. The sample contains 120,000 to 150,000 clones, 60% to 80% of which appear only once. A note on this clone: The target antigen is unknown.

This sequence joins TRBV5-5 and TRBJ2-7; no firm D call. The TCR was taken from a male donor in good health and CMV-seronegative. The sequencing input was PBMCs. The CDR3 coding sequence is TGTGCCAGCAGCTTGAACACGTACGAGCAGTACTTC. Its protein is CASSLNTYEQYF.